Listed here is a single TCR beta chain. This sample was included in a study of T cell responses to AZD1222 COVID-19 vaccine. This CDR3 has 15 amino acids. Germline assignment: CDR1 SGHRS and CDR2 YFSETQ. The V and J ends lost 2 bases and 7 bases, in that order; junction bases with no gene match: 6. Only in-frame clones appear in the TCRdb table, and some are missing; sequencing was by immunoSEQ multiplex PCR. The table has tens of thousands of clones, roughly 93% seen once. The gene calls are TRBV5-1 and TRBJ1-2, with 12 bases that match TRBD1. The origin of this receptor is an adult in good health. The sample in question was peripheral blood, obtained on day 0 of AZD1222 vaccination. The CDR3 nucleotides read TGCGCCAGCAGCTTCCAGGGGACAGGGGGCCTTGGCTACACCTTC. Its protein is CASSFQGTGGLGYTF.